This is a list of T cell receptor beta chains from one sample in a study of blood T cell repertoires in COVID-19. TCRdb keeps only in-frame clones here, not all; method: immunoSEQ multiplex PCR. The sample records around 180,000 clones, roughly 77% being singletons. Material for sequencing was peripheral blood. The receptors stem from a man between 65 and 85 years old with active or convalescent COVID-19. Each CDR3 is given with its conserved first and last residue. The D gene is left open where the match is weak. The size of a clone is reported for some rows only, either as once, few or many, or as a class for expanded clones.

d_gene | abundance | j_gene | v_gene | CDR3nt | CDR3aa
TRBD1 | few | TRBJ2-1 | TRBV7-9 | TGTGCCAGCAGCTTGGGACAGGCTAATTACAATGAGCAGTTCTTC | CASSLGQANYNEQFF
TRBD1 | once | TRBJ2-2 | TRBV10-3 | TGTGCCATCACCCCGGGACAGGGCATCCCCGGGGAGCTGTTTTTT | CAITPGQGIPGELFF
NA | NA | TRBJ2-7 | TRBV15 | TGTGCCACCAGCAGAGAGCCTGGCGGGTTTACCTACGAGCAGTACTTC | CATSREPGGFTYEQYF
TRBD1 | few | TRBJ2-7 | TRBV7-9 | TGTGCCAGCAGCTTAGACCAGGGGGCTTGGGAGCAGTACTTC | CASSLDQGAWEQYF
NA | NA | TRBJ1-1 | TRBV5-1 | TGCGCCAGCAGCTTGGGACTTCTGAACACTGAAGCTTTCTTT | CASSLGLLNTEAFF
NA | NA | TRBJ2-1 | TRBV5-1 | TGCGCCAGCAGCTTGGAGCTAGCCAATGAGCAGTTCTTC | CASSLELANEQFF
NA | NA | TRBJ2-7 | TRBV28 | TGTGCCAGCAGTATTTCGGACGGCGGAGGGGAGCAGTACTTC | CASSISDGGGEQYF
TRBD2 | NA | TRBJ2-5 | TRBV3-1/TRBV3-2 | TGTGCCAGCAGTCGTAGCGGGGAGACCCAGTACTTC | CASSRSGETQYF
TRBD2 | NA | TRBJ2-5 | TRBV11-2 | TGTGCCAGCAGCCCGGGACTAGCGGGAGGGCCTAAAGTGGAGACCCAGTACTTC | CASSPGLAGGPKVETQYF
TRBD1 | NA | TRBJ2-5 | TRBV6-1 | TGTGCCAGCAGAAGGGGGCAGATAGAGACCCAGTACTTC | CASRRGQIETQYF
TRBD1 | NA | TRBJ2-5 | TRBV12-5 | TGTGCTAGTGGCCGGGGACAGGGATATGGAGAGACCCAGTACTTC | CASGRGQGYGETQYF
TRBD1 | NA | TRBJ1-1 | TRBV11-2 | TGTGCCAGCAGCTTAGGGGAGGACAGGGGGGACACTGAAGCTTTCTTT | CASSLGEDRGDTEAFF
NA | NA | TRBJ2-7 | TRBV7-2 | TGTGCCAGCAGCTTAAACAGGGTCCCCTACGAGCAGTACTTC | CASSLNRVPYEQYF
NA | few | TRBJ2-1 | TRBV5-4 | TGTGCCAGCAGCGGCGGAACTTACAATGAGCAGTTCTTC | CASSGGTYNEQFF
NA | NA | TRBJ2-3 | TRBV7-9 | TGTGCCAGCAGCTTCGGGGGGCAGTCAGATACGCAGTATTTT | CASSFGGQSDTQYF
NA | once | TRBJ1-6 | TRBV2 | TGTGCCAGCATATCCCAGGGTCTGAGTAATTCACCCCTCCACTTT | CASISQGLSNSPLHF
NA | NA | TRBJ1-6 | TRBV7-9 | TGTGCCAGCAGCTATCAGGATTCACCCCTCCACTTT | CASSYQDSPLHF
NA | NA | TRBJ1-3 | TRBV11-1 | TGTGCCAGCAGCGGGCCGGACAGCTACTCTGGAAACACCATATATTTT | CASSGPDSYSGNTIYF
TRBD1 | NA | TRBJ2-7 | TRBV15 | TGTGCCACCAGCAGAGATCGGACAGGTTTATACGAGCAGTACTTC | CATSRDRTGLYEQYF
NA | NA | TRBJ2-7 | TRBV5-1 | TGCGCCAGCAGCTTGGGTGGGACATCGGCCCGCGAGCAGTACTTC | CASSLGGTSAREQYF
TRBD1 | NA | TRBJ2-7 | TRBV6-6 | TGTGCCAGCAGTTATGGACAGGGAAAGTCCTACGAGCAGTACTTC | CASSYGQGKSYEQYF
NA | NA | TRBJ2-6 | TRBV7-8 | TGTGCCAGCAGCTTATCCCAGGTCCGAGAGGCCAACGTCCTGACTTTC | CASSLSQVREANVLTF
TRBD1 | NA | TRBJ2-7 | TRBV6-4 | TGTGCCAGCCTCGACAGGGGGCCAACCTACGAGCAGTACTTC | CASLDRGPTYEQYF
NA | NA | TRBJ1-2 | TRBV5-4 | TGTGCCAGCAGCCCGGGAATGTCAGGGGTGGACTATGGCTACACCTTC | CASSPGMSGVDYGYTF
TRBD1 | few | TRBJ2-1 | TRBV27 | TGTGCCAGTCGCGTTACTGGAGAGACAGGGTACGGGTTTCCCTCCTACAATGAGCAGTTCTTC | CASRVTGETGYGFPSYNEQFF
NA | NA | TRBJ2-3 | TRBV14 | TGTGCCAGCAGCCCACTCCAGTCGATAAGACAGGCTAGCACAGATACGCAGTATTTT | CASSPLQSIRQASTDTQYF
NA | NA | TRBJ1-1 | TRBV5-1 | TGCGCCAGCAGCCCGAAGACAGGAATGAACACTGAAGCTTTCTTT | CASSPKTGMNTEAFF
NA | NA | TRBJ1-1 | TRBV10-2 | TGCGCCAGCAGTGAGTGGTCGGGGGATAACACTGAAGCTTTCTTT | CASSEWSGDNTEAFF
TRBD1 | NA | TRBJ2-2 | TRBV7-2 | TGTGCCAGCAGCTTTATAACAGGGGTCCCCGGGGAGCTGTTTTTT | CASSFITGVPGELFF
TRBD1 | NA | TRBJ1-2 | TRBV18 | TGTGCCAGCTCACGTACGGGGACAGACCTATTGGACGGCTACACCTTC | CASSRTGTDLLDGYTF
NA | NA | TRBJ1-5 | TRBV7-9 | TGTGCCAGCAGCTTCGGTGATCAGCCCCAGCATTTT | CASSFGDQPQHF
TRBD2 | once | TRBJ2-1 | TRBV24-1 | TGTGCCACCAGTGCCCCGGGGGGGGGAGGTAATGAGCAGTTCTTC | CATSAPGGGGNEQFF
TRBD2 | NA | TRBJ2-3 | TRBV18 | TGTGCCAGCTCACGGGGACTAGCGGATACGCAGTATTTT | CASSRGLADTQYF
TRBD1 | few | TRBJ1-5 | TRBV3-1/TRBV3-2 | TGTGCCAGCAGCCAAGATAACGCAGGGGGCGGACAGCCCCAGCATTTT | CASSQDNAGGGQPQHF
TRBD1 | NA | TRBJ1-1 | TRBV28 | TGTGCCAGCAGCCCGACCCTAGGGACAGGGATGAACACTGAAGCTTTCTTT | CASSPTLGTGMNTEAFF
TRBD1 | NA | TRBJ2-7 | TRBV24-1 | TGTGCCACCAGTGAAGCAACAGGGGACGTCTACGAGCAGTACTTC | CATSEATGDVYEQYF
TRBD1 | few | TRBJ1-3 | TRBV9 | TGTGCCAGCAGCCGACAGGGTAGTTTCAGGTCCGCTGGAAACACCATATATTTT | CASSRQGSFRSAGNTIYF
TRBD1 | NA | TRBJ1-5 | TRBV15 | TGTGCCACCAGCAGAGGTACAGGGGTTGAGGATCAGCCCCAGCATTTT | CATSRGTGVEDQPQHF
NA | NA | TRBJ1-6 | TRBV6-5 | TGTGCCAGCAGTTACTGGGGGGGAGGGAGGAATTCACCCCTCCACTTT | CASSYWGGGRNSPLHF
NA | NA | TRBJ2-5 | TRBV20-1 | TGCAGTGCTAGTAGGGACACTCAAGAGACCCAGTACTTC | CSASRDTQETQYF
NA | NA | TRBJ2-5 | TRBV5-1 | TGCGCCAGCACCTCTCAGATCCAAGAGACCCAGTACTTC | CASTSQIQETQYF
TRBD2 | NA | TRBJ2-2 | TRBV30 | TGTGCCTGTGGGAGGGTAACCAACACCGGGGAGCTGTTTTTT | CACGRVTNTGELFF
NA | once | TRBJ2-3 | TRBV6-5 | TGTGCCAGCAGTCCTACAGGGCTGGTCACAGATACGCAGTATTTT | CASSPTGLVTDTQYF
TRBD2 | NA | TRBJ2-7 | TRBV6-6 | TGTGCCAGCAGCCCCTCTGCAGCGGGGCTACACTTC | CASSPSAAGLHF
NA | once | TRBJ2-7 | TRBV6-5 | TGTGCCAGCAGTTACACGGGGGTCGGGAACGAGCAGTACTTC | CASSYTGVGNEQYF
NA | once | TRBJ2-2 | TRBV18 | TGTGCCAGCTCTCGTACAGAGCAGGCCGGGGAGCTGTTTTTT | CASSRTEQAGELFF
NA | NA | TRBJ1-2 | TRBV6-5 | TGTGCCAGCGTTCGGGGGAGGAACTATGGCTACACCTTC | CASVRGRNYGYTF
NA | NA | TRBJ1-4 | TRBV29-1 | TGCAGCGTTACTTATTCGGGAGGAGCGAATGAAAAACTGTTTTTT | CSVTYSGGANEKLFF
TRBD1 | NA | TRBJ2-7 | TRBV5-4 | TGTGCCAGCAGCTCGGGACAGGGGGTTTCCTACGAGCAGTACTTC | CASSSGQGVSYEQYF
TRBD1 | NA | TRBJ1-6 | TRBV7-2 | TGTGCCAGCAGCGCGGGGACAGGTTCACCCCTCCACTTT | CASSAGTGSPLHF
NA | NA | TRBJ1-5 | TRBV5-1 | TGCGCCAGCAGCCCGGGGACAAGCAATCAGCCCCAGCATTTT | CASSPGTSNQPQHF
NA | NA | TRBJ1-2 | TRBV19 | TGTGCCAGTAGTACCCCCGAGGGTGGGAACTATGGCTACACCTTC | CASSTPEGGNYGYTF
TRBD2 | NA | TRBJ2-5 | TRBV4-1 | TGCGCCAGCAGCCAAGATCGCGGGGGGCGGGAGACCCAGTACTTC | CASSQDRGGRETQYF
NA | NA | TRBJ2-5 | TRBV7-9 | TGTGCCAGCAGCTTAGGGATTGGCGGGCGACAAGAGACCCAGTACTTC | CASSLGIGGRQETQYF
TRBD2 | NA | TRBJ2-2 | TRBV2 | TGTGCCACCCAGAGCGGGAGACATGTCACCGGGGAGCTGTTTTTT | CATQSGRHVTGELFF
TRBD1 | few | TRBJ1-2 | TRBV30 | TGTGCCTGGAGGGATACAGGGGGCGCATATGGCTACACCTTC | CAWRDTGGAYGYTF
NA | few | TRBJ2-5 | TRBV5-1 | TGCGCCAGCAGCGTCATGGGGAGGGGGGAGACCCAGTACTTC | CASSVMGRGETQYF
NA | once | TRBJ1-1 | TRBV6-1 | TGTGCCAGCAGTGAACGGATAGGACAGAACACTGAAGCTTTCTTT | CASSERIGQNTEAFF
NA | few | TRBJ1-3 | TRBV10-3 | TGTGCCATCAGCCTCACAACCGAAGGAAACACCATATATTTT | CAISLTTEGNTIYF
NA | few | TRBJ1-2 | TRBV7-2 | TGTGCCAGCAGCCCACAGCCTGCTCTCTCCTATGGCTACACCTTC | CASSPQPALSYGYTF